Shown below are 2 T cell receptor beta chains from a single sample sequenced in a study of T cell responses to AZD1222 COVID-19 vaccine. Generated by immunoSEQ multiplex PCR, the TCRdb table keeps only in-frame clones and is missing some. The sample includes around 110,000 clones, approximately 85% seen only once; the top ten take roughly 3.9%. The source was peripheral blood, collected on day 0 of MenACWY control vaccination. The receptors shown here come from an adult in good health.

This clone was detected only once. This chain uses TRBV7-2 with TRBJ1-5, with D hard to call. The CDR3 has 13 residues. CDR1 is SGHTA and CDR2 is FQGNSA in the germline V gene. With 1 base removed from V and 4 bases from J, the gap between germline ends came to 5 bases. CDR3 loop: CASSLERNQPQHF. For the CDR3, the DNA is TGTGCCAGCAGCTTAGAACGAAATCAGCCCCAGCATTTT.

The chain carries TRBV24-1 and TRBJ2-3; TRBD2 aligns across 9 bases. V dropped 9 bases and J dropped 3; count of bases not matched to a gene: 15. The CDR3 runs 17 residues. Per the germline V gene, CDR1 is KGHDR and CDR2 is SFDVKD. The CDR3 here is CATGPKTSGRGTDTQYF. CDR3 DNA sequence: TGTGCCACCGGGCCCAAGACTAGCGGCAGAGGGACAGATACGCAGTATTTT.